This T cell receptor (beta chain) was obtained from a study of blood T cell repertoires in COVID-19. Overall study context: Some COVID-19 samples were acute and others convalescent; all came from the United States, Italy and Spain. Sources were T cells, B-cell-depleted T cells, or PBMCs; the material itself was cDNA or gDNA.

V dropped 6 bases and J dropped 0 bases, with 14 bases sitting between them. The V gene's germline CDR1 is MNHEY and CDR2 SVGAGI. The CDR3 sequence is 15 residues long. Original handling: Using reference gene primer amplification, nucleated cell counts were estimated. Sequencing used immunoSEQ multiplex PCR; TCRdb keeps in-frame clones, though not all of them. D and trimming were read from the DNA, whereas the V and J calls and clone size are those reported in that table. The sample yields under 200,000 clones, roughly 85% seen once. The sample consisted of peripheral blood. This receptor was obtained from a man aged 60 to 69 with active or convalescent COVID-19. J is TRBJ1-1 and V is TRBV6-5; tentatively, D is TRBD1 (5 bases). The CDR3 spells CASRRQLTMNTEAFF. CDR3 nucleotide sequence: TGTGCCAGCAGAAGACAGCTAACTATGAACACTGAAGCTTTCTTT.